These T cell receptor beta chains were read from a single sample in a study of monozygotic twins with inflammatory bowel disease. Following a re-call of the 5' RACE reads, TCRdb has one entry per CDR3 protein and lacks DNA. Seen in this sample are 150,000 to 200,000 distinct CDR3 sequences; the ten most common clones hold 2.4%. Source material: blood. These receptors were collected from a human donor with ulcerative colitis or Crohn's disease, or a healthy co-twin of an affected twin (not recorded which). Each CDR3 is given with its conserved first and last residue.

j_call,v_call,cdr3_aa
TRBJ2-7,TRBV3-1,CASSQTLRFYEQYF
TRBJ2-3,TRBV7-8,CASSSLTGQVLWVF
TRBJ2-7,TRBV5-1,CASSFAGGPYEQYF
TRBJ1-2,TRBV7-8,CASSLVGYGYTF
TRBJ2-3,TRBV6-1,CASRPGQAYFTDTQYF
TRBJ2-3,TRBV23-1,CASRPNLRDPGGPSTDTQYF
TRBJ2-3,TRBV5-1,CASSETGTSTDTQYF
TRBJ2-3,TRBV7-2,CASSLAGTADTQYF
TRBJ2-5,TRBV20-1,CSAWTSGSGETQYF
TRBJ2-7,TRBV7-2,CASNGAGGGNEQYF
TRBJ1-5,TRBV12-3/TRBV12-4,CASSLTGDGGLSQHF
TRBJ2-3,TRBV5-8,CASSSGTGGIDTQYF
TRBJ2-7,TRBV5-1,CASSFQGGSYEQYF
TRBJ2-3,TRBV29-1,CSVGRTGLTDTQYF
TRBJ2-1,TRBV5-4,CASSLERESYNEQFF
TRBJ2-1,TRBV7-9,CASILQGDNEQFF
TRBJ2-7,TRBV27,CASSPPGSEQYF
TRBJ1-1,TRBV5-1,CASSLGPLKNEAFF
TRBJ2-5,TRBV10-3,CAIGTVETQYF
TRBJ2-7,TRBV27,CASRRTASYEQYF
TRBJ1-1,TRBV6-5,CASSSRDRGLGTEAFF
TRBJ2-1,TRBV5-1,CASSLLQGADGGQFF
TRBJ1-1,TRBV5-1,CASSAGTGNTEAFF
TRBJ2-1,TRBV18,CASSPTPDRQGQFF
TRBJ2-7,TRBV5-1,CASSDRTSGRALHEQYF
TRBJ1-1,TRBV6-2/TRBV6-3,CASSTWSGSATEAFF
TRBJ2-5,TRBV9,CASSARERGVQETQYF
TRBJ2-7,TRBV12-3/TRBV12-4,CASSLVGLRGEQYF
TRBJ2-5,TRBV20-1,CSARGTDQETQYF
TRBJ2-1,TRBV5-1,CASSLGLGTGRKPEQFF
TRBJ1-6,TRBV12-3/TRBV12-4,CASILGPLDNSPLHF
TRBJ2-3,TRBV28,CASSLRLTSGSGDTQYF
TRBJ1-2,TRBV19,CASSLWTGDNYGYTF
TRBJ2-2,TRBV30,CACVTGVLTGELFF
TRBJ2-7,TRBV12-3/TRBV12-4,CASSLNNPPENSYEQYF
TRBJ2-7,TRBV11-3,CASSSVRGSYEQYF
TRBJ1-4,TRBV5-4,CATAIGGRGANEKLFF
TRBJ1-4,TRBV20-1,CTVDQEAGLNEKLFF
TRBJ1-6,TRBV27,CASSLSAGGRDSPLHF
TRBJ2-3,TRBV4-3,CASSQDKIRPSAGDTQYF
TRBJ2-4,TRBV7-3,CASSQTSGNIQYF
TRBJ2-7,TRBV28,CASSFLRDSLLRQQYF
TRBJ2-1,TRBV5-6,CASSRQESYNEQFF
TRBJ2-7,TRBV20-1,CSASVSGKVPYEQYF
TRBJ2-7,TRBV2,CAITLGATYEQYF
TRBJ2-5,TRBV3-1,CASSQDPGLGQETQYF
TRBJ2-7,TRBV28,CASRLESYEQYF
TRBJ1-3,TRBV4-1,CASSHPTVSLSGNTIYF
TRBJ1-2,TRBV6-1,CASSVRDPPGYTF
TRBJ1-3,TRBV12-3/TRBV12-4,CASSPRRISGNTIYF
TRBJ1-2,TRBV5-1,CASSPTGPFSWGYTF
TRBJ2-1,TRBV12-3/TRBV12-4,CASSQLAGVEQFF
TRBJ2-2,TRBV5-1,CASSTPGPGELFF
TRBJ2-1,TRBV7-3,CASSLNGNEQFF
TRBJ2-3,TRBV11-2,CASSWALDLDTQYF
TRBJ1-1,TRBV2,CASSVMNTEAFF
TRBJ1-4,TRBV20-1,CSASRGRATNEKLFF
TRBJ1-5,TRBV5-1,CASSPSGSSDQPQHF
TRBJ2-3,TRBV12-3/TRBV12-4,CASSQGFTDTQYF